One and the same sample provided the 7 T cell receptor beta chains below, sequenced in a study of blood T cell repertoires in COVID-19 (dated by TCRdb to the early 2020s). Library prep was done by the immunoSEQ multiplex PCR assay. TCRdb re-hosts the immuneACCESS table, in-frame sequences only. Its copies lack some clones; in the studies checked, an unresolved V gene accounts for under half of them, and the cause for the rest is not known. This sample lists under 300,000 clones; 90% to 95% were detected once. Under 2.5% of the sample is in the top ten clones. The sample taken for sequencing was PBMCs or T cells enriched from blood (not recorded which). These receptors were obtained from a woman younger than 30 who had recovered from COVID-19.

This chain connects TRBV28 to TRBJ1-6, with D maybe TRBD1 (5 bases). Germline V lookup: CDR1 MDHEN, CDR2 SYDVKM. The V gene lost 6 bases and the J gene lost 9 bases, with 18 bases spanning the gap. The CDR3 runs to 15 residues. The chain's CDR3 is CASRTGTWEGSPLHF. The CDR3 region has the DNA TGTGCCAGCAGGACCGGGACCTGGGAGGGTTCACCCCTCCACTTT.

This chain connects TRBV2 to TRBJ2-2; D possibly corresponds to TRBD2 (6 bases). V lost 4 bases to trimming and J lost 5 bases, with 11 bases between them. From germline, CDR1 is SNHLY and CDR2 FYNNEI. This CDR3 is 14 amino acids long. This CDR3 reads CASSVVRGTGELFF. The CDR3 DNA reads as TGTGCCAGCAGTGTTGTGCGGGGAACCGGGGAGCTGTTTTTT.

The J gene is TRBJ1-6, the V gene TRBV14, with D perhaps matching TRBD1 (5 bases). Per germline, CDR1 SGHDN and CDR2 FVKESK. CDR3 length: 15 residues. Between the trimmed V and J ends, which lost 4 bases and 3 bases, there was a span of 10 bases. CDR3 in amino acids: CASSRRVDYNSPLHF. Here the CDR3 DNA reads TGTGCCAGCAGCCGCAGGGTGGACTATAATTCACCCCTCCACTTT.

For the CDR3, the DNA is TGTGCCATCAGGCAGGGGTCCGGTGAGGAGACCCAGTACTTC. Protein: CAIRQGSGEETQYF. This chain uses TRBV10-3 with TRBJ2-5; perhaps TRBD1 as D (6 bases). V lost 6 bases and J lost 5, with 16 bases in between. CDR1 and CDR2 from the germline V gene are ENHRY and SYGVKD. This CDR3 spans 14 amino acids.

This clone was seen only once. The genes are TRBV9 and TRBJ1-3, with 9 bases that match TRBD1. V trimming: 6 bases; J trimming: 4 bases; junction bases outside the gene matches: 11. The CDR3 sequence is 16 residues long. Germline loops: CDR1 SGDLS, CDR2 YYNGEE. This CDR3 reads CASTKLGTGSGNTIYF. In nucleotides, the CDR3 is TGTGCCAGCACAAAGTTGGGGACAGGGTCCGGAAACACCATATATTTT.

The chain combines TRBV10-3 with TRBJ1-2; D unresolved. Germline CDR1 ENHRY, CDR2 SYGVKD. V was pared by 2 bases and J by 5 bases, with 9 bases between. This CDR3 is built from 13 residues. The CDR3 region has the DNA TGTGCCATCAGTGAGGGAGGGATATATGGCTACACCTTC. This encodes CAISEGGIYGYTF.

This clone was seen only once. This sequence joins TRBV4-3 and TRBJ2-3, with 11 bases matching TRBD2. The germline CDR1 and CDR2 sequences are LGHNA and YSLEER. Trimming cost V 3 bases and J 4 bases; bases outside gene matches: 6. The CDR3 is 16 residues long. CDR3 DNA sequence: TGCGCCAGCAGCCAGAATAGCGGGGGGGGAGCAGATACGCAGTATTTT. This encodes CASSQNSGGGADTQYF.